Listed here are 10 T cell receptor beta chains from one sample, sequenced in a study of T cell repertoires in cytomegalovirus infection (dated by TCRdb to between 2018 and 2021). The sequencing machine was an Illumina HiSeq 1500. TCRdb reworked the public reads: Q25 trimming with fastp, MiXCR clone assembly, productive beta chains retained. One record per CDR3 amino acid sequence lists the most common genes and DNA. The sample yields 640,000 or so distinct CDR3 sequences; around a third were counted once. Jointly, the top ten make up 18% of the sample. The label giving this sample's treatment or condition can be read as: in vitro stimulation with specific CMV peptide epitopes to enrich CMV-specific T cells. These receptors have no identified antigens. The sample in question was cultured PBMCs, obtained from culture after CMV antigen stimulation. These receptors were obtained from a human donor in good health (CMV status not recorded). Some clones in this sample may be carry-over from other donors' samples.

This clonotype was counted only a few times. J is TRBJ2-1 and V is TRBV27, with TRBD1 matching over 9 bases. Germline V gene data show CDR1 as MNHEY and CDR2 as SMNVEV (reference sequence). This CDR3 comprises 16 residues. The trim removed 5 bases at V and 5 bases at J, leaving 10 bases unmatched. The CDR3 DNA follows: TGTGCCAGCAGTACACACCGGGACAGGGAACACAATGAGCAGTTCTTC. Protein: CASSTHRDREHNEQFF.

This clonotype was seen many times. V usage is TRBV7-8 and J usage is TRBJ2-1; D might be TRBD1 (6 bases). The length of the CDR3 is 15 residues. Trimming shortened V by 3 bases and J by 7 bases, and 16 bases separated the two germline ends. The germline gives CDR1 SGHVS, CDR2 FQNEAQ. CDR3 loop: CASSLLQGSSNEQFF. The DNA of the CDR3 is TGTGCCAGCAGCTTGCTACAGGGATCTAGTAATGAGCAGTTCTTC.

The V gene is TRBV5-1, the J gene TRBJ2-1; 10 nucleotides align to TRBD1. The germline gives CDR1 SGHRS, CDR2 YFSETQ. With 0 bases clipped from V and 7 bases from J, the junction kept 7 bases outside the gene matches. CDR3 length equals 16 residues. The CDR3 loop reads CASSLGGTGVQNEQFF. The CDR3 bases are TGCGCCAGCAGCTTGGGCGGGACAGGGGTTCAAAATGAGCAGTTCTTC. The variable domain in full, with the rest retrieved from reference TRBV5-1 and TRBJ2-1, is KAGVTQTPRYLIKTRGQQVTLSCSPISGHRSVSWYQQTPGQGLQFLFEYFSETQRNKGNFPGRFSGRQFSNSRSEMNVSTLELGDSALYLCASSLGGTGVQNEQFFGPGTRLTVL.

This clonotype was seen only a few times. The chain is built from TRBV6-2 or TRBV6-3 and TRBJ1-5, with no clear D. From germline, CDR1 is MNHEY and CDR2 SVGEGT. This CDR3 is built from 14 residues. Trimming pared 9 bases from V and 4 bases from J, leaving 16 bases between. The CDR3 is CASGDLGQNQPQHF. The CDR3 DNA reads as TGTGCCAGTGGGGATCTGGGCCAGAATCAGCCCCAGCATTTT.

This clonotype was detected only a few times. The chain uses TRBV4-3 and TRBJ2-3; 9 bases fit TRBD2. The CDR3 contains 17 residues. Per germline, CDR1 LGHNA and CDR2 YSLEER. The junction had 8 bases not matched to a gene; V was cut back by 0 bases and J by 4 bases. CDR3 sequence (DNA): TGCGCCAGCAGCCAAGATCGAAGTGCGGGAGGGGCAGATACGCAGTATTTT. It specifies CASSQDRSAGGADTQYF.

V gene TRBV4-3 combines with J gene TRBJ2-3; D perhaps matches TRBD2 (5 bases). This CDR3 contains 14 residues. V lost 2 bases, J lost 6 bases, and 12 bases lay in between. The germline CDR1 and CDR2 sequences are LGHNA and YSLEER. In nucleotides, the CDR3 is TGCGCCAGCAGCCAACGGGAAGCCGAGGATACGCAGTATTTT. It encodes CASSQREAEDTQYF.

The chain has TRBV7-9 and TRBJ2-6; TRBD1 matches at 11 bases. Trimming removed 5 bases from V and 4 bases from J; junction bases left unmatched: 7. Germline V CDR1 and CDR2: SEHNR, FQNEAQ (reference sequence). The CDR3 consists of 17 residues. The CDR3 region is CASSQGTGGIGANVLTF. The CDR3 nucleotides are TGTGCCAGCAGCCAGGGGACAGGGGGAATCGGGGCCAACGTCCTGACTTTC.

The V call is TRBV10-3, the J call TRBJ1-4, with D hard to call. V lost 0 bases, J lost 5 bases, and 7 bases lay in between. Germline V gene lookup returns CDR1 ENHRY and CDR2 SYGVKD. The length of the CDR3 is 14 residues. The DNA for the CDR3 is TGTGCCATCAGTGAGTCGATCGGGAATGAAAAACTGTTTTTT. It encodes CAISESIGNEKLFF.

This clonotype was observed a few times. This chain links TRBV7-9 with TRBJ1-6, with D hard to call. The CDR3 sequence is 13 residues long. Trimming stripped 1 base from V and 14 bases from J, with 12 bases between. The germline CDR1 and CDR2 sequences are SEHNR and FQNEAQ (reference sequence). CDR3 nucleotides: TGTGCCAGCAGCTTAGACGGCGGATTCACCCTCCACTTT. Translating gives CASSLDGGFTLHF.

The chain joins TRBV19 to TRBJ1-5; D remains unclear. Looked up from germline, CDR1 is LNHDA and CDR2 is SQIVND (reference sequence). V was trimmed by 10 bases and J by 6 bases, leaving 7 bases between them. There are 10 residues in the CDR3. The CDR3 DNA sequence: TGTGCCACCCTAGGTCAGCCCCAGCATTTT. Translating gives CATLGQPQHF.